The 14 T cell receptor beta chains reported below all come from one sample, sequenced in a study of OX40 agonist ivuxolimab in advanced cancers. Method: immunoSEQ multiplex PCR; TCRdb's copy keeps in-frame clones and lacks some. The sample lists around 40,000 clones, about 89% occurring once. The sequencing used CD4+ or CD8+ T cells sorted from blood, collected in a trial of the OX40 agonist ivuxolimab. Every receptor here comes from an adult with an advanced solid tumor such as melanoma, head and neck, liver or kidney cancer.

The rearrangement joins TRBV7-9 to TRBJ1-1; 8 nucleotides agree with TRBD1. Trimming removed 5 bases from V and 3 bases from J; junction bases left unmatched: 2. In germline, CDR1 is SEHNR, CDR2 FQNEAQ (reference sequence). The CDR3 spans 13 residues. The CDR3 DNA is TGTGCCAGCAGCATGGGACAGGACACTGAAGCTTTCTTT. This translates into CASSMGQDTEAFF.

The chain is built from TRBV18 and TRBJ2-7; D might be TRBD2 (6 bases). Germline CDR1 is KGHSH and CDR2 is LQKENI. Between the trimmed V and J ends, which lost 2 bases and 2 bases, there was a span of 13 bases. CDR3 length: 15 residues. The CDR3 is CASSPSEAGTYEQYF. Here the CDR3 DNA reads TGTGCCAGCTCACCAAGTGAAGCGGGCACCTACGAGCAGTACTTC. Based on the CDR3 plus reference TRBV18 and TRBJ2-7, the full variable domain is NAGVMQNPRHLVRRRGQEARLRCSPMKGHSHVYWYRQLPEEGLKFMVYLQKENIIDESGMPKERFSAEFPKEGPSILRIQQVVRGDSAAYFCASSPSEAGTYEQYFGPGTRLTVT.

The gene calls are TRBV5-1 and TRBJ1-2; no reliable D call. Trimming cost V 0 bases and J 2 bases, with 5 bases left between them. The CDR3 runs 13 residues. Per germline, CDR1 SGHRS and CDR2 YFSETQ. The CDR3 region has the DNA TGCGCCAGCAGCTTGGGTGGGAACTATGGCTACACCTTC. Its protein product is CASSLGGNYGYTF.

The rearrangement joins TRBV11-1 to TRBJ1-1; TRBD1 matches 7 bases. After removal of 5 bases from V and 4 bases from J, the junction contained 10 bases not matched to a gene. The V gene's germline CDR1 is SGHAT and CDR2 FQDESV (reference sequence). The CDR3 has 15 amino acids. The CDR3 nucleotides are TGTGCCAGCAGCCAGGGGACAGCACGACCCACTGAAGCTTTCTTT. This translates into CASSQGTARPTEAFF.

This clone came up once. The chain links TRBV7-3 to TRBJ2-2; 7 bases match TRBD2. This CDR3 comprises 14 residues. Germline V gene lookup returns CDR1 SGHTA and CDR2 FQGTGA. Germline trimming cut 0 bases from V and 6 bases from J; bases unmatched to any gene: 1. The chain's CDR3 is CASSLTGGPGELFF. The CDR3 nucleotides are TGTGCCAGCAGCTTAACGGGAGGGCCCGGGGAGCTGTTTTTT. Supplemented by reference TRBV7-3 and TRBJ2-2, the full variable domain reads GAGVSQTPSNKVTEKGKYVELRCDPISGHTALYWYRQSLGQGPEFLIYFQGTGAADDSGLPNDRFFAVRPEGSVSTLKIQRTERGDSAVYLCASSLTGGPGELFFGEGSRLTVL.

The chain employs TRBV6-5 and TRBJ2-3; D possibly corresponds to TRBD2 (7 bases). V lost 6 bases, J lost 3 bases, and 16 bases lay in between. This CDR3 has 15 residues. The germline gives CDR1 MNHEY, CDR2 SVGAGI. CDR3 sequence reads: CASSDWGGGTDTQYF. CDR3 in DNA: TGTGCCAGCAGCGACTGGGGGGGCGGGACAGATACGCAGTATTTT.

The chain couples TRBV28 to TRBJ1-1; no clear D gene. Trimming left V 3 bases short and J 0 bases short, with 11 bases between. Germline CDR1 is MDHEN and CDR2 is SYDVKM. The CDR3 sequence is 15 residues long. For the CDR3, the DNA is TGTGCCAGCAGTTTCGGAGTGCGTTTGAACACTGAAGCTTTCTTT. It yields the protein CASSFGVRLNTEAFF.

J is TRBJ1-1 and V is TRBV4-1; D remains ambiguous. The CDR3 extends over 14 amino acids. The germline V gene has CDR1 MGHRA and CDR2 YSYEKL. Trimming left V 7 bases short and J 1 base short, with 13 bases between. CDR3 coding DNA: TGCGCCAGCAAAGGGCTCTTAAAGAACACTGAAGCTTTCTTT. Translated, it gives CASKGLLKNTEAFF.

The chain joins TRBV19 to TRBJ2-7; no firm D call. CDR1 is LNHDA, CDR2 SQIVND, per germline (reference sequence). Between the trimmed V and J ends, which lost 5 bases and 6 bases, there was a span of 17 bases. The CDR3 is made up of 14 amino acids. CDR3 region: CASSSGPGRTEQYF. CDR3 nucleotide sequence: TGTGCCAGTAGTTCCGGACCCGGCCGTACCGAGCAGTACTTC.

The V and J genes are TRBV18 and TRBJ2-1; D might be TRBD1 or TRBD2, each matching 5 bases. V dropped 4 bases and J dropped 2 bases, with 6 bases sitting between them. The germline CDR1 and CDR2 sequences are KGHSH and LQKENI. This CDR3 contains 13 residues. The CDR3, as DNA: TGTGCCAGCTCACGGGGACCCTACAATGAGCAGTTCTTC. Its translation is CASSRGPYNEQFF.

The DNA for the CDR3 is TGTGCCAGCAGTTGGAGGGACGGAGAAGCTTTCTTT. Residues: CASSWRDGEAFF. The chain has TRBV27 and TRBJ1-1, with a tentative D call TRBD1 (5 bases). V lost 4 bases and J 8 bases, leaving 11 bases between the germline ends. CDR1 and CDR2 from the germline V gene are MNHEY and SMNVEV (reference sequence). The CDR3 covers 12 residues.

This chain uses TRBV27 with TRBJ2-3, with 8 bases lining up with TRBD2. Germline V lookup: CDR1 MNHEY, CDR2 SMNVEV (reference sequence). The CDR3 has 14 amino acids. Germline trimming cut 7 bases from V and 0 bases from J; bases unmatched to any gene: 3. CDR3 sequence (DNA): TGTGCCAGCACCCAGCGGGGGAGCACAGATACGCAGTATTTT. This gives the protein CASTQRGSTDTQYF.

The rearrangement joins TRBV27 to TRBJ1-4; D is unclear. The CDR3 spans 15 residues. V lost 5 bases, J lost 7 bases, and 17 bases lay in between. The V gene's germline CDR1 is MNHEY and CDR2 SMNVEV (reference sequence). Written as DNA, the CDR3 is TGTGCCAGCAGTCCCTTGACCCAAGTGGGTGAAAAACTGTTTTTT. It translates to CASSPLTQVGEKLFF.

This sequence joins TRBV15 and TRBJ2-2, with TRBD1 matching over 10 bases. The CDR3 is made up of 16 amino acids. The ends lost 6 bases at V and 5 bases at J; junction bases unmatched: 9. Looked up from germline, CDR1 is LNHNV and CDR2 is YYDKDF (reference sequence). DNA for the CDR3: TGTGCCACCAGAAACGGGGACAGGGGCCTGACCGGGGAGCTGTTTTTT. Translated, it gives CATRNGDRGLTGELFF.